This TCR beta chain was documented in a study of T cell responses to AZD1222 COVID-19 vaccine. Study-level findings and limits: Along spike, vaccine-associated CD4 TCRs were found throughout, with dominance at 160-218 and 743-854.

The protocol was immunoSEQ multiplex PCR, while the TCRdb copy is restricted to in-frame clones and leaves out a portion. The data contain about 150,000 clones, around 93% of them singletons. This clone was counted a few times. No antigen is known for it. CDR1 is SGHVS, CDR2 FQNEAQ, per germline. Losses at the gene ends were 6 bases for V and 3 bases for J; bases not matched to a gene: 3. There are 15 residues in the CDR3. The source material was peripheral blood, sampled 28 days after the second AZD1222 dose. This chain joins TRBV7-8 and TRBJ2-2, with TRBD1 identical over 11 bases. This sequence originates from an adult who received the AZD1222 COVID-19 vaccine. Here the CDR3 DNA reads TGTGCCAGCAGGGGGACAGGGGGAGACACCGGGGAGCTGTTTTTT. Translating it yields CASRGTGGDTGELFF.